This T cell receptor beta chain was recovered during a study of T-cell memory formation after mild COVID-19. The V and J ends lost 1 base and 4 bases respectively, with 11 bases between them. Germline V gene lookup returns CDR1 SEHNR and CDR2 FQNEAQ (reference sequence). The CDR3 totals 14 residues. Each CDR3 protein gets one entry after TCRdb re-called the 5' RACE reads with MiXCR. The table includes 350,000 to 500,000 distinct CDR3 sequences, about a quarter detected once. Sequencing was done on a sample of PBMCs or a T cell subset sorted from them (not recorded which). The genes are TRBV7-9 and TRBJ2-7; possibly TRBD1 for D (5 bases). The sequence derives from an adult woman who had mild COVID-19 (a few samples of this study predate the infection). Cell type and time point are not known. CDR3 DNA: TGTGCCAGCAGCTTAGGAGCAGGGAAATACGAGCAGTACTTC. Protein: CASSLGAGKYEQYF.